The entry below gives a single T cell receptor beta chain sequence along with its context. Other nucleotide sequences in the sample specify the same CDR3. Sequencing used cDNA as its template, made by extracting RNA and reverse transcribing it. The data were produced by immunoSEQ multiplex PCR, yet TCRdb's version contains in-frame clones alone and is incomplete. The table has around 69,000 clones, approximately 64% seen once. The data belong to a study of CD8+ T cells in alopecia areata. Germline V gene sequence: CDR1 SGHNT, CDR2 YYREEE (reference sequence). Trimming took off 4 bases at V and 2 bases at J, with 13 bases between the two ends. This CDR3 has 14 residues.

The clonotype originates from a human donor with alopecia areata. The gene calls are TRBV5-4 and TRBJ2-7, with D unresolved. The source material was CD8+ T cells sorted from blood, sampled at week 0. CDR3 nucleotide sequence: TGTGCCAGCAGCCTCGCGAGTGGGCCCTACGAGCAGTACTTC. It encodes CASSLASGPYEQYF. Full variable domain (rest looked up from reference TRBV5-4 and TRBJ2-7): ETGVTQSPTHLIKTRGQQVTLRCSSQSGHNTVSWYQQALGQGPQFIFQYYREEENGRGNFPPRFSGLQFPNYSSELNVNALELDDSALYLCASSLASGPYEQYFGPGTRLTVT.